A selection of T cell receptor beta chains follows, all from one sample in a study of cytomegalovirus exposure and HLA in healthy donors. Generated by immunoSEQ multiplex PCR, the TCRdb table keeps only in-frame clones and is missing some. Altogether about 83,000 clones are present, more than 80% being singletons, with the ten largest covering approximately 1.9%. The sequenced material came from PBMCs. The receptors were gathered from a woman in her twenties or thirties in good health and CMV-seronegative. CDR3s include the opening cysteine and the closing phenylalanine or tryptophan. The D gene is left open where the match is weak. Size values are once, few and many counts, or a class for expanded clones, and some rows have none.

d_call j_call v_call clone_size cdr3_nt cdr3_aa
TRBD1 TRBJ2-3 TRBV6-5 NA TGTGCCAGCAGACGGACAGGCAGCACAGATACGCAGTATTTT CASRRTGSTDTQYF
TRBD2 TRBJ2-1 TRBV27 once TGTGCCAGCAGTTCCCTAACTAGCGGGAGAAGCGATGAGCAGTTCTTC CASSSLTSGRSDEQFF
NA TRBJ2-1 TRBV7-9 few TGTGCCAGCAGCCCAGATGTAGGGGGTGGCAATGAGCAGTTCTTC CASSPDVGGGNEQFF
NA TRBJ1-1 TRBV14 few TGTGCCAGCAGCCGGGTTGGGGGCGCCAACACTGAAGCTTTCTTT CASSRVGGANTEAFF
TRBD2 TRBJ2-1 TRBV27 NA TGTGCCAGCAGTGTCCTAGCGGGTGACAATGAGCAGTTCTTC CASSVLAGDNEQFF
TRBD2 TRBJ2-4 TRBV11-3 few TGTGCCAGCAGCTTAGGTCGCGGGAGTCTGCGCATTCAGTACTTC CASSLGRGSLRIQYF
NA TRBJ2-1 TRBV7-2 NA TGTGCCAGCAGCTTTTGGGGGGGCCATGAGCAGTTCTTC CASSFWGGHEQFF
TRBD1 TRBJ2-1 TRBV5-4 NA TGTGCCAGCAGCTTCGCCACCGGGACAGGGGACCATGAGCAGTTCTTC CASSFATGTGDHEQFF
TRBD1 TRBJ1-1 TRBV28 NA TGTGCCAGCAGTTCGGGGGGACAGGGGGCTAGCACTGAAGCTTTCTTT CASSSGGQGASTEAFF
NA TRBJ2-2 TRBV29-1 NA TGCAGCGCCAACAGGGCCCTCGGGGGGGAGCTGTTTTTT CSANRALGGELFF
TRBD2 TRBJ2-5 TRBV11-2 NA TGTGCCAGCAGCCGGACTAGCGGGGAGCAGGAGACCCAGTACTTC CASSRTSGEQETQYF
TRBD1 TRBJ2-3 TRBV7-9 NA TGTGCCAGCAGCTCGGGACAGTACACAGATACGCAGTATTTT CASSSGQYTDTQYF
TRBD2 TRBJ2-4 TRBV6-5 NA TGTGCCAGCAGTTCGACTAGCGGGACGTACAAAAACATTCAGTACTTC CASSSTSGTYKNIQYF
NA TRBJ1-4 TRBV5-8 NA TGTGCCAGCAGCTTGAGTAAGGGGGTCGGGATGGACGAAAAACTGTTTTTT CASSLSKGVGMDEKLFF
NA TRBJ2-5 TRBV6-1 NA TGTGCCAGCAGTGAAGGACTTAGGGAGCAGTACTTC CASSEGLREQYF
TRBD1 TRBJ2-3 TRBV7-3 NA TGTGCCAGCAGCCTGGGACAGAGCACAGATACGCAGTATTTT CASSLGQSTDTQYF